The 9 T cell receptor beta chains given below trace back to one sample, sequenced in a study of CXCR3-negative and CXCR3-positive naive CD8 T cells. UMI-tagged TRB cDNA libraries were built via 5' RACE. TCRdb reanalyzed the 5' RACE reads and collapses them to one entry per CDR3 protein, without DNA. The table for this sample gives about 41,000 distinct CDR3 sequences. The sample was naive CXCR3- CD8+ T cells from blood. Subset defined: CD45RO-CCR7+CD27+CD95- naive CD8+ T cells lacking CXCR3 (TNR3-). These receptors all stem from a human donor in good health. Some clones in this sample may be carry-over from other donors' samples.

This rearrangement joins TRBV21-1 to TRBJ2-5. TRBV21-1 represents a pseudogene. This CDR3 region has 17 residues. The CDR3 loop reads CASSKALVRQGRETQYF.

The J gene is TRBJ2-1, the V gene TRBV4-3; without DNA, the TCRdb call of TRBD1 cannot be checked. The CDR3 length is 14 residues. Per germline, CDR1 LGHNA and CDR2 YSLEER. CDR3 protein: CASSPAPIGGEQFF.

CDR3 protein: CASSDWTAYEQYF. V and J are TRBV7-9 and TRBJ2-7. This CDR3 comprises 13 residues. Per the germline V gene, CDR1 is SEHNR and CDR2 is FQNEAQ (reference sequence).

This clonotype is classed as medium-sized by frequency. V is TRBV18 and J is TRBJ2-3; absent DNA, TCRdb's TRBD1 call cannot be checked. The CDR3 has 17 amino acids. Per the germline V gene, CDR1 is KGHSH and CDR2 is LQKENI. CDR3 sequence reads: CASSQIGQGVNTDTQYF. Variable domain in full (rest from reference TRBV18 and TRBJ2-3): NAGVMQNPRHLVRRRGQEARLRCSPMKGHSHVYWYRQLPEEGLKFMVYLQKENIIDESGMPKERFSAEFPKEGPSILRIQQVVRGDSAAYFCASSQIGQGVNTDTQYFGPGTRLTVL.

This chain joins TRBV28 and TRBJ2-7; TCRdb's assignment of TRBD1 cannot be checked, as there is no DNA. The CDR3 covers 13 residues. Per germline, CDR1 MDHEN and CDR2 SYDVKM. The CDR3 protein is CASSLGKATGLYF.

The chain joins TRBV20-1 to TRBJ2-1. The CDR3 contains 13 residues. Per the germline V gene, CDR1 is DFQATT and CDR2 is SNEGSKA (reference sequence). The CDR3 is CSARDSYYNEQFF.

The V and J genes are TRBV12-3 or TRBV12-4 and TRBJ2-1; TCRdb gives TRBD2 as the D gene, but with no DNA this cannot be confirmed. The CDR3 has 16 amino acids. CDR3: CASSVQREGTYNEQFF.

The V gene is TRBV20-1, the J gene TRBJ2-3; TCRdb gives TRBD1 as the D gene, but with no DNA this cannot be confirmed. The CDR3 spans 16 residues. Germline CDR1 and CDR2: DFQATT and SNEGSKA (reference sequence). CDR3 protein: CSARDLNKGRTDTQYF.

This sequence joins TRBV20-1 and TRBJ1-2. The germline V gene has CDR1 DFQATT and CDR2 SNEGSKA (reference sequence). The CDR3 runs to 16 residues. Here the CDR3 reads CSLEGWREGSGYGYTF.